These 26 T cell receptor beta chains were sequenced from one sample in a study of T cells in Graves' hyperthyroidism and ophthalmopathy. What was amplified from RNA transcripts were TCR beta CDR3 regions. The HTBI set primed first-round TCR CDR3 RT-PCR. MiXCR, applied by TCRdb to the multiplex PCR reads, yields one record per CDR3 protein. The sample carries roughly 500,000 distinct CDR3 sequences, roughly 45% recorded once. Sequenced input: peripheral blood or thyroid tissue (not recorded which). These receptors originate from an adult woman with Graves' disease, either hyperthyroidism or ophthalmopathy (not recorded which).

This clonotype was recorded at least ten times. The chain employs TRBV5-1 and TRBJ2-2, with 7 bases that match TRBD1. CDR3 length: 15 amino acids. V lost 6 bases, J lost 2 bases, and 7 bases stayed unmatched. Germline CDR1 reads SGHRS; CDR2 reads YFSETQ. The CDR3 bases are TGCGCCAGCACCTTAGACAGGGTTAACACCGGGGAGCTGTTTTTT. Its protein is CASTLDRVNTGELFF.

The rearrangement joins TRBV29-1 to TRBJ2-7, with D perhaps matching TRBD1 or TRBD2 (5 bases each). This CDR3 contains 12 residues. V gave up 5 bases and J gave up 3 bases, with 11 bases separating them. Germline CDR1 reads SQVTM; CDR2 reads ANQGSEA. The CDR3 loop is CSVRGLIYEQYF. The CDR3 nucleotides are TGCAGCGTTCGGGGCCTAATCTACGAGCAGTACTTC.

J is TRBJ1-1 and V is TRBV7-6; 9 bases agree with TRBD1. Trimming removed 1 base from V and 4 bases from J; junction bases left unmatched: 10. The germline V gene encodes CDR1 SGHVS and CDR2 FNYEAQ. The CDR3 sequence is 17 residues long. CDR3 sequence: CASSLVRLGTGSTEAFF. CDR3 nucleotide sequence: TGTGCCAGCAGCTTAGTGCGGTTGGGGACAGGGAGCACTGAAGCTTTCTTT.

To note about this clonotype: The junction departs from germline at one end; a sequencing error may be responsible. This chain uses TRBV7-7 with TRBJ2-7, with D possibly TRBD2 on 5 matching bases. Germline-derived CDR1 and CDR2 are SSHAT and FNYEAQ (reference sequence). This CDR3 has 13 residues. CDR3 region: CASSVEGTGEQYF. CDR3 nucleotides: TGTGCTAGCAGCGTTGAGGGAACCGGCGAGCAGTACTTC.

V gene TRBV10-3 combines with J gene TRBJ2-7; D perhaps matches TRBD1 (8 bases). Trimming pared 10 bases from V and 0 bases from J, leaving 13 bases between. Germline CDR1 and CDR2: ENHRY and SYGVKD. The CDR3 loop spans 13 amino acids. The CDR3 reads CATTGGASYEQYF. DNA of the CDR3: TGTGCCACCACAGGGGGGGCCTCCTACGAGCAGTACTTC.

V usage is TRBV5-6 and J usage is TRBJ2-5, with D unresolved. V was shortened by 4 bases and J by 0 bases, with 13 bases between the two germline ends. The germline CDR1 and CDR2 sequences are SGHDT and YYEEEE. There are 15 residues in the CDR3. The CDR3 region has the DNA TGTGCCAGCAGCCCCCGGATCCGCTACCAAGAGACCCAGTACTTC. This encodes CASSPRIRYQETQYF.

The chain couples TRBV5-4 to TRBJ1-1; D gene unclear. This CDR3 is 12 amino acids long. The V and J ends lost 6 bases and 6 bases respectively, with 12 bases between them. CDR1 and CDR2 from the germline V gene are SGHNT and YYREEE (reference sequence). Here the CDR3 DNA reads TGTGCCAGCAACAACCAAAAAGCTGAAGCTTTCTTT. This encodes CASNNQKAEAFF.

Note on this clonotype: A junction end diverges from the germline sequence, so it may reflect a read error. The chain recombines TRBV7-3 with TRBJ2-2; the D gene is possibly TRBD2 (5 bases). The V gene's germline CDR1 is SGHTA and CDR2 FQGTGA. The CDR3 extends over 13 amino acids. Here the CDR3 reads CASSRANTGELYF. The CDR3, as DNA: TGTGCCAGCAGCAGGGCGAACACCGGGGAGCTGTACTTC.

V usage is TRBV27 and J usage is TRBJ1-2; the match to TRBD1 covers 7 bases. V shed 8 bases and J 0 bases; nucleotides not matched to a gene: 3. Germline loops: CDR1 MNHEY, CDR2 SMNVEV (reference sequence). This CDR3 has 13 amino acids. CDR3 amino acids: CASHQGANYGYTF. The DNA of the CDR3 is TGTGCCAGCCATCAGGGGGCTAACTATGGCTACACCTTC.

The chain carries TRBV25-1 and TRBJ2-5; D remains ambiguous. V was shortened by 7 bases and J by 5 bases, with 8 bases between the two germline ends. Germline CDR1 and CDR2: MGHDK and SYGVNS. The CDR3 is 11 amino acids. CDR3 region: CASNREETQYF. Here the CDR3 DNA reads TGTGCCAGCAACCGCGAGGAGACCCAGTACTTC.

The rearrangement uses TRBV7-9 and TRBJ1-6; D remains ambiguous. The germline gives CDR1 SEHNR, CDR2 FQNEAQ (reference sequence). This CDR3 has 14 amino acids. V was shortened by 1 base and J by 9 bases, with 10 bases between the two germline ends. CDR3 nucleotide sequence: TGTGCCAGCAGCTTAGGCCGGGTTGTTTCACCCCTCCACTTT. Amino acids: CASSLGRVVSPLHF.

V and J are TRBV10-3 and TRBJ2-5; 10 bases are a match to TRBD1. Per the germline V gene, CDR1 is ENHRY and CDR2 is SYGVKD. CDR3 length equals 15 residues. The trim removed 7 bases at V and 5 bases at J, leaving 10 bases unmatched. The CDR3 DNA follows: TGTGCCATCACCGAGCTGGACAGGGGGTCCGAGACCCAGTACTTC. This sequence encodes CAITELDRGSETQYF.

In this sample, this clonotype turned up a few times. This rearrangement joins TRBV10-3 to TRBJ2-2; D uncertain. Germline V lookup: CDR1 ENHRY, CDR2 SYGVKD. V was trimmed by 6 bases and J by 8 bases, leaving 7 bases between them. This CDR3 has 11 amino acids. Written as DNA, the CDR3 is TGTGCCATCAGGGCGAAGGGGGAGCTGTTTTTT. It specifies CAIRAKGELFF.

At least ten counts were recorded for this clonotype. This rearrangement joins TRBV9 to TRBJ2-7; 8 bases line up with TRBD2. Germline CDR1 is SGDLS and CDR2 is YYNGEE. Losses at the gene ends were 2 bases for V and 5 bases for J; bases not matched to a gene: 9. The CDR3 extends over 15 amino acids. The CDR3 region has the DNA TGTGCCAGCAGCGTCTCGGGGGGGACAAGGGACGAGCAGTACTTC. Protein: CASSVSGGTRDEQYF.

V gene TRBV10-3 combines with J gene TRBJ2-5; D is possibly TRBD1 (5 bases). This CDR3 spans 14 amino acids. V lost 0 bases and J lost 9, with 14 bases in between. Per germline, CDR1 ENHRY and CDR2 SYGVKD. CDR3 region: CAISESGADQPQYF. CDR3 coding DNA: TGTGCCATCAGTGAGTCAGGGGCGGATCAGCCCCAGTACTTC.

This clonotype came up a few times. This chain joins TRBV10-3 and TRBJ1-1; D remains unclear. CDR3 size: 13 residues. CDR1 ENHRY and CDR2 SYGVKD come from the germline V gene. Trimming removed 4 bases from V and 2 bases from J, with 8 bases in between. This chain's CDR3 is CAISGSGNTEAFF. CDR3 bases: TGTGCCATCAGTGGATCTGGAAACACTGAAGCTTTCTTT.

V is TRBV25-1 and J is TRBJ1-2, with 7 bases lining up with TRBD1. V gave up 3 bases and J gave up 4 bases; unmatched junction bases: 11. This CDR3 has 16 residues. Germline V gives CDR1 MGHDK, CDR2 SYGVNS. CDR3 loop: CASSDSRQGSGYGYTF. The CDR3 nucleotides read TGTGCCAGCAGTGATTCCCGACAGGGCAGTGGCTATGGCTACACCTTC.

The chain is built from TRBV24-1 and TRBJ1-1; tentatively, D is TRBD1 (5 bases). Trimming pared 7 bases from V and 4 bases from J, leaving 12 bases between. Germline CDR1 KGHDR, CDR2 SFDVKD. The CDR3 is made up of 13 amino acids. The CDR3 is CATRGRWATEAFF. The CDR3 bases are TGTGCCACCAGGGGACGCTGGGCCACTGAAGCTTTCTTT.

Many counts were recorded for this clonotype. The chain combines TRBV6-2 or TRBV6-3 with TRBJ1-1, with D possibly being TRBD1 (5 bases). V was pared by 8 bases and J by 0 bases, with 7 bases between. CDR3 length equals 12 residues. Germline assignment: CDR1 MNHEY and CDR2 SVGEGT. The CDR3 reads CASQTVNTEAFF. In DNA form, the CDR3 reads TGTGCCAGCCAGACAGTGAACACTGAAGCTTTCTTT.

The chain recombines TRBV10-3 with TRBJ1-5; D might be TRBD1 (6 bases). Germline lookup yields CDR1 ENHRY and CDR2 SYGVKD. This CDR3 comprises 15 residues. The V and J ends lost 2 bases and 7 bases respectively, with 15 bases between them. In DNA, the CDR3 is TGTGCCATCAGTGAGAGGGGGTTGGGAGGGCAGCCCCAGCATTTT. Translating it yields CAISERGLGGQPQHF.

The rearrangement uses TRBV2 and TRBJ1-6, with D tentatively TRBD1 (6 bases). This CDR3 contains 15 residues. Germline CDR1 is SNHLY and CDR2 is FYNNEI. V dropped 2 bases and J dropped 6 bases, with 11 bases sitting between them. The CDR3 sequence is CASSETGTSNSPLHF. In nucleotides, the CDR3 is TGTGCCAGCAGTGAAACCGGGACATCTAATTCACCCCTCCACTTT. The variable domain in full, completed from reference TRBV2 and TRBJ1-6, reads EPEVTQTPSHQVTQMGQEVILRCVPISNHLYFYWYRQILGQKVEFLVSFYNNEISEKSEIFDDQFSVERPDGSNFTLKIRSTKLEDSAMYFCASSETGTSNSPLHFGNGTRLTVT.

A few counts support this clonotype. The rearrangement uses TRBV7-8 and TRBJ1-2, with a tentative D call TRBD1 (5 bases). The V gene's germline CDR1 is SGHVS and CDR2 FQNEAQ. This CDR3 region has 15 residues. V was clipped by 1 base and J by 7 bases, with 16 bases between them. The CDR3 region has the DNA TGTGCCAGCAGCTTAGTCGGGGGAGCCCTCTCTGGCTACACCTTC. Translation gives CASSLVGGALSGYTF.

V gene TRBV5-1 combines with J gene TRBJ2-7; TRBD1 might be the D (6 bases). Germline V gives CDR1 SGHRS, CDR2 YFSETQ. The CDR3 is 16 residues long. V gave up 1 base and J gave up 4 bases, with 18 bases separating them. Here the CDR3 reads CASSLYGTRKPYEQYF. The CDR3 DNA follows: TGCGCCAGCAGCTTGTATGGGACACGTAAACCTTACGAGCAGTACTTC.

This clonotype was seen repeatedly, ten times or more. The gene calls are TRBV29-1 and TRBJ1-2; D call uncertain. CDR3 length: 12 amino acids. V was trimmed by 3 bases and J by 8 bases, leaving 13 bases between them. Per germline, CDR1 SQVTM and CDR2 ANQGSEA. CDR3 bases: TGCAGCGTTGAGGAACTCGCTGGAGGCTACACCTTC. It is translated as CSVEELAGGYTF.

V and J are TRBV29-1 and TRBJ1-4; weak D call: TRBD1 (6 bases). This CDR3 is 14 amino acids long. The V end lost 3 bases, the J end lost 8 bases, and 16 bases lay between the germline ends. Germline-derived CDR1 and CDR2 are SQVTM and ANQGSEA. The CDR3 region is CSVDVGASGEKLFF. The CDR3 coding sequence is TGCAGCGTTGATGTGGGGGCTTCCGGAGAAAAACTGTTTTTT.

In this sample, this clonotype turned up a few times. The chain carries TRBV12-3 or TRBV12-4 and TRBJ1-1; D gene ambiguous. The length of the CDR3 is 14 residues. The V end lost 5 bases, the J end lost 1 base, and 11 bases lay between the germline ends. CDR3 region: CASSALTGNTEAFF. The CDR3 DNA follows: TGTGCCAGCAGTGCATTGACGGGGAACACTGAAGCTTTCTTT.